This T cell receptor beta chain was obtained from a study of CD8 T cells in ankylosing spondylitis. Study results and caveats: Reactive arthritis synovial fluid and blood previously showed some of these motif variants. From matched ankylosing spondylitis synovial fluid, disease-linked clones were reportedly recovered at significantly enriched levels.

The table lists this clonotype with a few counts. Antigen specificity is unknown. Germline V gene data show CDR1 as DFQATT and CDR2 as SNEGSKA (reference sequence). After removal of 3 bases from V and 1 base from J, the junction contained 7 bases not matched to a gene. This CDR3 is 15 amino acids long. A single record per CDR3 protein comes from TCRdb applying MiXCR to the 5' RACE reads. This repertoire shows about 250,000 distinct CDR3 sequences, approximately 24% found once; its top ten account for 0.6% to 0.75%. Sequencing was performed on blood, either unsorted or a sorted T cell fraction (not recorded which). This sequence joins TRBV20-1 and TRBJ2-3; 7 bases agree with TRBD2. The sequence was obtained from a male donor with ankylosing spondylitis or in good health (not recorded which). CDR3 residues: CSASTGGSGTDTQYF. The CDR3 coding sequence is TGCAGTGCTAGTACCGGGGGGTCCGGCACAGATACGCAGTATTTT.